This entry concerns a single T cell receptor beta chain. A much more abundant neighbour one base away suggests this may be a read error. The data are from a study of Graves' ophthalmopathy and Graves' hyperthyroidism. Hyperthyroidism is called stable when no ophthalmopathy develops within 18 months of follow-up. Uncontrolled infections, pregnancy, lactation or other autoimmune diseases led to patient exclusion. Amplification of the TCR beta CDR3 regions used RNA transcripts (as template). The library came from an HTBI-primed first-round RT-PCR and a second-round multiplex PCR. MiXCR, run by TCRdb on the multiplex PCR reads, gives a single entry per CDR3 protein. The sample has about 380,000 distinct CDR3 sequences, 15% to 19% seen once. Germline CDR1 is SGHRS and CDR2 is YFSETQ. The CDR3 has 14 residues.

V is TRBV5-1 and J is TRBJ2-2; 7 nucleotides align to TRBD1. The sample was peripheral blood. This sequence was found in a woman aged 18-29 years with stable Graves' hyperthyroidism. The CDR3 sequence is CAISRDSNTGELFF. The CDR3 DNA follows: TGCGCCATCAGCCGGGACAGCAACACCGGGGAGCTGTTTTTT.